The 22 T cell receptor beta chains presented below share a single source sample, sequenced in a study of T cell changes during pregnancy in multiple sclerosis. Generated by immunoSEQ multiplex PCR, the TCRdb table keeps only in-frame clones and is missing some. The sample lists some 60,000 clones; roughly 90% were seen once. The sample in question was peripheral blood, obtained in the third trimester of pregnancy. The receptor source for this set is a female donor in good health, enrolled as a control in a pregnancy study.

This chain uses TRBV28 with TRBJ2-7, with 7 bases aligning to TRBD1. CDR1 MDHEN and CDR2 SYDVKM come from the germline V gene. The CDR3 has 16 residues. After removal of 4 bases from V and 4 bases from J, the junction contained 13 bases not matched to a gene. The CDR3 is CASSSAMGTVLYEQYF. In DNA, the CDR3 is TGTGCCAGCAGTTCTGCTATGGGGACAGTCTTGTACGAGCAGTACTTC.

The V and J genes are TRBV5-6 and TRBJ2-1; 7 nucleotides line up with TRBD2. The CDR3 runs to 14 residues. CDR1 and CDR2 (germline): SGHDT, YYEEEE. V was clipped by 0 bases and J by 4 bases; unmatched bases: 1. CDR3: CASSLELAYNEQFF. The CDR3 DNA reads as TGTGCCAGCAGCTTGGAACTAGCGTACAATGAGCAGTTCTTC.

The rearrangement links TRBV7-2 to TRBJ2-7, with D tentatively TRBD1 (6 bases). Germline V lookup: CDR1 SGHTA, CDR2 FQGNSA. This CDR3 region has 15 residues. V gave up 5 bases and J gave up 6 bases, with 20 bases separating them. The CDR3 loop is CASSLMGHRFSEQYF. In nucleotides, the CDR3 is TGTGCCAGCAGCCTGATGGGACACCGGTTCTCCGAGCAGTACTTC.

In this sample, this clone turned up once. The chain recombines TRBV23-1 with TRBJ1-4, with 8 bases fitting TRBD1. TRBV23-1 has ORF status, its function being uncertain. The trim removed 0 bases at V and 5 bases at J, leaving 11 bases unmatched. The CDR3 contains 18 residues. CDR3 in amino acids: CASSQSILPGQGNEKLFF. The CDR3 DNA sequence: TGCGCCAGCAGTCAATCGATCTTGCCCGGACAGGGCAATGAAAAACTGTTTTTT.

CDR3 nucleotides: TGTGCCTGGCCGCGCCTAGGGACTAGCGGGAGGAAGAACACCGGGGAGCTGTTTTTT. Protein product: CAWPRLGTSGRKNTGELFF. The chain links TRBV30 to TRBJ2-2, with TRBD2 matching over 15 bases. This CDR3 region has 19 residues. The V and J ends lost 5 bases and 1 base, in that order; junction bases with no gene match: 11. CDR1 and CDR2 from the germline V gene are GTSNPN and SVGIG (reference sequence).

In this sample, this clone turned up once. The chain combines TRBV28 with TRBJ2-1; 14 bases line up with TRBD2. Germline lookup yields CDR1 MDHEN and CDR2 SYDVKM. The junction had 6 bases not matched to a gene; V was cut back by 4 bases and J by 7 bases. CDR3 length equals 16 residues. The CDR3 sequence: CASSSGLAGVRNEQFF. The DNA of the CDR3 is TGTGCCAGCAGTTCGGGACTAGCGGGAGTCAGAAATGAGCAGTTCTTC.

This chain joins TRBV5-1 and TRBJ2-5, with D perhaps TRBD2 (6 bases). The CDR3 extends over 13 amino acids. With 3 bases removed from V and 3 bases from J, the gap between germline ends came to 9 bases. Germline values: CDR1 SGHRS, CDR2 YFSETQ. The CDR3 reads CASSSGVEETQYF. For the CDR3, the DNA is TGCGCCAGCAGCTCGGGGGTAGAAGAGACCCAGTACTTC.

This clone showed up just once. The chain couples TRBV5-1 to TRBJ2-1; maybe TRBD2 (5 bases). Between the trimmed V and J ends, which lost 5 bases and 0 bases, there was a span of 6 bases. Germline assignment: CDR1 SGHRS and CDR2 YFSETQ. The CDR3 covers 13 residues. CDR3 nucleotide sequence: TGCGCCAGCAGGGGAGTCTCCTACAATGAGCAGTTCTTC. Translated, it gives CASRGVSYNEQFF.

The chain recombines TRBV7-3 with TRBJ2-7; 7 bases are shared with TRBD1. Looked up from germline, CDR1 is SGHTA and CDR2 is FQGTGA. Trimming removed 4 bases from V and 4 bases from J; junction bases left unmatched: 10. The CDR3 is 15 residues long. In DNA, the CDR3 is TGTGCCAGCAGCTACACGGGACAGAGTCATTACGAGCAGTACTTC. Its protein product is CASSYTGQSHYEQYF.

V usage is TRBV30 and J usage is TRBJ1-5, with D perhaps TRBD1 (6 bases). Between the trimmed V and J ends, which lost 3 bases and 7 bases, there was a span of 22 bases. Germline CDR1 is GTSNPN and CDR2 is SVGIG (reference sequence). CDR3 length: 16 amino acids. DNA for the CDR3: TGTGCCTGGAGGCTTATTAGGGGGTCAAGTTGGCAGCCCCAGCATTTT. Its protein is CAWRLIRGSSWQPQHF.

This chain links TRBV27 with TRBJ1-2; 9 bases are shared with TRBD1. The germline CDR1 and CDR2 sequences are MNHEY and SMNVEV (reference sequence). The CDR3 is 15 residues long. V shed 1 base and J 6 bases; nucleotides not matched to a gene: 6. The CDR3 sequence is CASSLYRGQGNGYTF. The CDR3 DNA reads TGTGCCAGCAGTTTATATCGAGGACAGGGGAATGGCTACACCTTC.

This chain uses TRBV19 with TRBJ2-7; 7 bases align to TRBD1. The CDR3 runs 13 residues. Losses at the gene ends were 4 bases for V and 7 bases for J; bases not matched to a gene: 7. The V gene's germline CDR1 is LNHDA and CDR2 SQIVND (reference sequence). The CDR3 loop is CASSTDRVGEQYF. DNA for the CDR3: TGTGCCAGTAGTACCGACAGGGTGGGGGAGCAGTACTTC.

The chain links TRBV2 to TRBJ2-3; D is unresolved. V lost 4 bases to trimming and J lost 2 bases, with 10 bases between them. The CDR3 spans 14 residues. Germline-derived CDR1 and CDR2 are SNHLY and FYNNEI. The CDR3 sequence is CASSGLLNTDTQYF. In nucleotides, the CDR3 is TGTGCCAGCAGTGGTCTTCTAAACACAGATACGCAGTATTTT. Based on the CDR3 plus reference TRBV2 and TRBJ2-3, the full variable domain is EPEVTQTPSHQVTQMGQEVILRCVPISNHLYFYWYRQILGQKVEFLVSFYNNEISEKSEIFDDQFSVERPDGSNFTLKIRSTKLEDSAMYFCASSGLLNTDTQYFGPGTRLTVL.

This chain connects TRBV27 to TRBJ2-7; unclear D gene. The germline CDR1 and CDR2 sequences are MNHEY and SMNVEV (reference sequence). The CDR3 is 12 amino acids. Trimming took 5 bases from V and 6 from J, leaving 11 bases between them. The CDR3 protein is CASSGRVGEQYF. CDR3 sequence (DNA): TGTGCCAGCAGTGGCCGGGTTGGCGAGCAGTACTTC.

The V and J genes are TRBV30 and TRBJ2-3, with 8 positions matching TRBD2. The CDR3 is 15 residues long. Trimming cost V 0 bases and J 3 bases; bases outside gene matches: 5. Germline V CDR1 and CDR2: GTSNPN, SVGIG (reference sequence). DNA for the CDR3: TGTGCCTGGAGTGTACAGGCGGGGGGAACAGATACGCAGTATTTT. Its protein product is CAWSVQAGGTDTQYF. The whole variable domain, filled in from reference TRBV30 and TRBJ2-3, reads SQTIHQWPATLVQPVGSPLSLECTVEGTSNPNLYWYRQAAGRGLQLLFYSVGIGQISSEVPQNLSASRPQDRQFILSSKKLLLSDSGFYLCAWSVQAGGTDTQYFGPGTRLTVL.

This clone showed up just once. The chain combines TRBV7-2 with TRBJ2-5; D perhaps matches TRBD2 (6 bases). Looked up from germline, CDR1 is SGHTA and CDR2 is FQGNSA. Trimming removed 5 bases from V and 7 bases from J, with 20 bases in between. This CDR3 has 15 amino acids. CDR3 loop: CASSPPGVGGGTQYF. In DNA, the CDR3 is TGTGCCAGCAGCCCCCCGGGGGTGGGGGGAGGGACCCAGTACTTC.

This sequence joins TRBV5-4 and TRBJ1-2; 7 bases are shared with TRBD1. CDR1 and CDR2 from the germline V gene are SGHNT and YYREEE (reference sequence). The J segment lost 7 bases and the V segment lost 3 bases, leaving 6 bases of the junction unmatched. The CDR3 has 13 amino acids. The CDR3: CASSWDSRGGYTF. As DNA, the CDR3 is TGTGCCAGCAGCTGGGACAGTCGGGGTGGCTACACCTTC.

The rearrangement uses TRBV19 and TRBJ1-2; D remains unclear. The ends were cut back, 3 bases at V and 0 bases at J, with 8 bases in the middle. There are 14 residues in the CDR3. The V gene's germline CDR1 is LNHDA and CDR2 SQIVND (reference sequence). The CDR3, as DNA: TGTGCCAGTAGTATTTCCGGGACTAACTATGGCTACACCTTC. Translating it yields CASSISGTNYGYTF.

V and J are TRBV9 and TRBJ2-1, with 14 bases fitting TRBD2. Germline values: CDR1 SGDLS, CDR2 YYNGEE. CDR3 size: 17 residues. The V and J ends lost 4 bases and 7 bases, in that order; junction bases with no gene match: 10. CDR3 sequence reads: CASSLTSGGAEKNEQFF. CDR3 nucleotides: TGTGCCAGCAGCTTGACTAGCGGGGGGGCGGAGAAAAATGAGCAGTTCTTC.

The chain's CDR3 is CASRTGSSYNEQFF. CDR3 coding DNA: TGTGCCAGCAGGACAGGGAGCTCCTACAATGAGCAGTTCTTC. This chain uses TRBV25-1 with TRBJ2-1; 7 bases fit TRBD1. The germline gives CDR1 MGHDK, CDR2 SYGVNS. After removal of 6 bases from V and 0 bases from J, the junction contained 2 bases not matched to a gene. The CDR3 is made up of 14 amino acids.

The chain links TRBV6-5 to TRBJ2-7; 7 bases map to TRBD1. Looked up from germline, CDR1 is MNHEY and CDR2 is SVGAGI. V trimming: 2 bases; J trimming: 3 bases; junction bases outside the gene matches: 7. CDR3 length: 15 residues. The DNA of the CDR3 is TGTGCCAGCAGTTACGACCCGGGACAGAACTACGAGCAGTACTTC. Its protein product is CASSYDPGQNYEQYF.

The V and J genes are TRBV5-1 and TRBJ1-6; 10 nucleotides agree with TRBD1. This CDR3 is built from 15 residues. V lost 5 bases and J lost 6; bases outside the gene matches: 5. Germline V gene data show CDR1 as SGHRS and CDR2 as YFSETQ. The CDR3 loop reads CASRSGQGGNSPLHF. CDR3 sequence (DNA): TGCGCCAGCAGGTCCGGACAGGGGGGTAATTCACCCCTCCACTTT.